The T cell receptor beta chain under discussion was sequenced for a study of cytomegalovirus exposure and HLA in healthy donors. General study results and limits: It emerged from a later analysis that several of the most significant clusters appeared to be linked to common viral pathogens.

60 Vbeta and 13 Jbeta primers were used in PCR. Clones were read by immunoSEQ multiplex PCR, and TCRdb kept only the in-frame ones, dropping some. The sample consists of around 130,000 clones, 75% of them appearing once. On this clone itself: Its antigen is currently unknown.

CDR1 and CDR2 (germline): LNHDA, SQIVND (reference sequence). The V end was cut by 5 bases, the J end by 0 bases, with 13 bases between. CDR3 size: 15 residues. The genes are TRBV19 and TRBJ1-1, with a possible D match to TRBD1 (6 bases). Material for sequencing was PBMCs. The clonotype was recovered from a woman between 35 and 50 years old in good health and CMV-seropositive. CDR3 bases: TGTGCCAGTAGTCCCAGGGGAGGGGTGAACACTGAAGCTTTCTTT. As protein: CASSPRGGVNTEAFF.